Below, 6 T cell receptor beta chains from the same sample are listed, as sequenced in a study of T cells in Graves' hyperthyroidism and ophthalmopathy. What was amplified from RNA transcripts were TCR beta CDR3 regions. The study used the HTBI primer set for a first-round RT-PCR of the TCR CDR3. One entry per CDR3 protein, called by TCRdb with MiXCR from the multiplex PCR reads. In the table there are 380,000 or so distinct CDR3 sequences, roughly 13% of which are singletons. The sequencing input was blood. These receptors all come from a woman aged 25 to 45 with Graves' hyperthyroidism.

There are a few counts of this clonotype. The chain couples TRBV4-2 to TRBJ2-1, with TRBD2 identical over 9 bases. The germline V gene encodes CDR1 LGHNA and CDR2 YNFKEQ. Losses at the gene ends were 5 bases for V and 0 bases for J; bases not matched to a gene: 8. The CDR3 totals 17 residues. As DNA, the CDR3 is TGTGCCAGCAGCAATTTAGGACTAGCGCCCTCCTACAATGAGCAGTTCTTC. This encodes CASSNLGLAPSYNEQFF.

This clonotype was recorded a few times. This sequence joins TRBV20-1 and TRBJ1-2, with 7 bases lining up with TRBD1. This CDR3 contains 12 residues. J gave up 4 bases and V 6 bases, and 5 bases lay outside the gene matches. In germline, CDR1 is DFQATT, CDR2 SNEGSKA (reference sequence). CDR3 residues: CSAPTGFYGYTF. DNA of the CDR3: TGCAGTGCACCGACAGGGTTCTATGGCTACACCTTC.

This chain uses TRBV5-1 with TRBJ1-1; D is unresolved. Germline V CDR1 and CDR2: SGHRS, YFSETQ. The CDR3 loop spans 13 amino acids. Trimming shortened V by 2 bases and J by 5 bases, and 10 bases separated the two germline ends. CDR3: CASSLGIGTEAFF. Here the CDR3 DNA reads TGCGCCAGCAGCTTAGGGATCGGTACTGAAGCTTTCTTT.

This clonotype showed up many times. The chain uses TRBV7-2 and TRBJ2-3; tentative D call: TRBD2 (5 bases). Trimming took off 4 bases at V and 4 bases at J, with 18 bases between the two ends. The CDR3 length is 16 residues. CDR1 and CDR2 (germline): SGHTA, FQGNSA. The CDR3 DNA sequence: TGTGCCAGCAGCTCTTGGACTGGAGCCCCACCAGATACGCAGTATTTT. Translation: CASSSWTGAPPDTQYF. Supplemented by reference TRBV7-2 and TRBJ2-3, the full variable domain reads GAGVSQSPSNKVTEKGKDVELRCDPISGHTALYWYRQSLGQGLEFLIYFQGNSAPDKSGLPSDRFSAERTGGSVSTLTIQRTQQEDSAVYLCASSSWTGAPPDTQYFGPGTRLTVL.

This clonotype was detected ten times or more. V gene TRBV12-3 or TRBV12-4 combines with J gene TRBJ1-2; TRBD1 matches at 9 bases. The trim removed 6 bases at V and 2 bases at J, leaving 7 bases unmatched. This CDR3 is 15 amino acids long. Here the CDR3 DNA reads TGTGCCAGCAGCCCGCCGGGACAGGGAAACTATGGCTACACCTTC. Its translation: CASSPPGQGNYGYTF.

The rearrangement links TRBV15 to TRBJ2-7, with 7 bases aligning to TRBD1. The CDR3 length is 14 residues. With 3 bases clipped from V and 3 bases from J, the junction kept 5 bases outside the gene matches. Germline V gene data show CDR1 as LNHNV and CDR2 as YYDKDF (reference sequence). The CDR3 protein is CATSRDRTYYEQYF. In nucleotides, the CDR3 is TGTGCCACCAGCAGGGACAGGACTTACTACGAGCAGTACTTC.